Shown below are 14 T cell receptor beta chains from a single sample sequenced in a study of cytomegalovirus exposure and HLA in healthy donors. Both 60 Vbeta primers and 13 Jbeta primers went into the PCR. Here immunoSEQ multiplex PCR was the method, and the copy in TCRdb shows in-frame clones only, minus some. The profile shows roughly 200,000 clones, roughly four fifths of them singletons. Sequenced: PBMCs. These receptors were obtained from a man aged 35-49 years in good health and CMV-seropositive.

The V gene is TRBV27, the J gene TRBJ2-3, with D perhaps TRBD1 (5 bases). The V end was cut by 9 bases, the J end by 6 bases, with 13 bases between. Germline V CDR1 and CDR2: MNHEY, SMNVEV (reference sequence). The CDR3 has 12 amino acids. For the CDR3, the DNA is TGTGCCAGTTGGGGCCAGGCGGATACGCAGTATTTT. This gives the protein CASWGQADTQYF.

This chain joins TRBV4-1 and TRBJ2-7; 13 nucleotides align to TRBD2. V shed 0 bases, J shed 6 bases, and the junction held 8 bases outside the gene matches. CDR3 length: 17 residues. CDR1 MGHRA and CDR2 YSYEKL come from the germline V gene. The chain's CDR3 is CASSQDSSGLAGFEQYF. The DNA of the CDR3 is TGCGCCAGCAGCCAAGACTCCTCGGGACTAGCGGGGTTCGAGCAGTACTTC.

The V gene is TRBV7-9, the J gene TRBJ1-5; D is perhaps TRBD1 (6 bases). The V gene's germline CDR1 is SEHNR and CDR2 FQNEAQ (reference sequence). This CDR3 has 17 residues. Trimming pared 0 bases from V and 7 bases from J, leaving 19 bases between. The DNA for the CDR3 is TGTGCCAGCAGCTTAGCCCTGGGGGGGGACAATCAACAGCCCCAGCATTTT. Protein sequence: CASSLALGGDNQQPQHF. The full variable domain, its missing parts supplied by reference TRBV7-9 and TRBJ1-5, is DTGVSQNPRHKITKRGQNVTFRCDPISEHNRLYWYRQTLGQGPEFLTYFQNEAQLEKSRLLSDRFSAERPKGSFSTLEIQRTEQGDSAMYLCASSLALGGDNQQPQHFGDGTRLSIL.

The chain carries TRBV30 and TRBJ2-7; TRBD1 agrees at 7 bases. The V segment lost 2 bases and the J segment 6 bases; nucleotides outside the gene matches: 10. The CDR3 is 14 residues long. The V gene's germline CDR1 is GTSNPN and CDR2 SVGIG (reference sequence). The CDR3 nucleotides are TGTGCCTGGAGTCCGGGACAGACACGATTCGAGCAGTACTTC. This codes for CAWSPGQTRFEQYF. Filled out from reference TRBV30 and TRBJ2-7, the complete variable domain reads SQTIHQWPATLVQPVGSPLSLECTVEGTSNPNLYWYRQAAGRGLQLLFYSVGIGQISSEVPQNLSASRPQDRQFILSSKKLLLSDSGFYLCAWSPGQTRFEQYFGPGTRLTVT.

The chain has TRBV4-1 and TRBJ2-7; no firm D call. V lost 3 bases to trimming and J lost 3 bases, with 9 bases between them. This CDR3 is 13 amino acids long. Germline CDR1 is MGHRA and CDR2 is YSYEKL. The CDR3 here is CASSHGSRYEQYF. Written as DNA, the CDR3 is TGCGCCAGCAGCCACGGTTCCCGCTACGAGCAGTACTTC.

V and J are TRBV15 and TRBJ2-4; possibly TRBD1 for D (6 bases). Germline CDR1 reads LNHNV; CDR2 reads YYDKDF (reference sequence). This CDR3 comprises 18 residues. V lost 3 bases and J 0 bases, leaving 18 bases between the germline ends. The CDR3: CATSRELPRTAAKNIQYF. The CDR3 nucleotides are TGTGCCACCAGCAGGGAGCTTCCGCGGACAGCAGCCAAAAACATTCAGTACTTC.

This rearrangement joins TRBV6-1 to TRBJ1-2; possible D gene TRBD1, 6 bases. V lost 7 bases and J lost 2, with 14 bases in between. The CDR3 extends over 14 amino acids. CDR1 is MNHNS and CDR2 is SASEGT in the germline V gene. CDR3 protein: CASTYGTQNYGYTF. As DNA, the CDR3 is TGTGCCAGCACCTACGGGACACAGAACTATGGCTACACCTTC.

The chain is built from TRBV2 and TRBJ1-2; D is ambiguous. V dropped 6 bases and J dropped 5 bases, with 7 bases sitting between them. CDR1 is SNHLY and CDR2 is FYNNEI in the germline V gene. The CDR3 length is 11 residues. CDR3 sequence reads: CASRQNYGYTF. CDR3 coding DNA: TGTGCCAGCAGACAGAATTATGGCTACACCTTC.

This clone was seen once. The J gene is TRBJ2-2, the V gene TRBV5-1; possible D gene TRBD2, 6 bases. The CDR3 length is 15 residues. CDR1 is SGHRS and CDR2 is YFSETQ in the germline V gene. The V end was cut by 0 bases, the J end by 5 bases, with 11 bases between. CDR3 DNA: TGCGCCAGCAGCTTGGTTCCGGGAGTAACCGGGGAGCTGTTTTTT. Protein product: CASSLVPGVTGELFF.

The genes are TRBV5-8 and TRBJ1-1; TRBD1 matches 7 bases. This CDR3 spans 15 amino acids. The ends lost 6 bases at V and 1 base at J; junction bases unmatched: 9. Per the germline V gene, CDR1 is SGHTS and CDR2 is YDEGEE. CDR3 in DNA: TGTGCCAGCAACCCAACCGGGACAGAGAACACTGAAGCTTTCTTT. Its translation: CASNPTGTENTEAFF.

This clone has just a few counts. As DNA, the CDR3 is TGTGCCAGTAGTAGCCTTGGGGGCAGGGAGAAACAGTACTTC. It yields the protein CASSSLGGREKQYF. The chain recombines TRBV19 with TRBJ2-4, with D possibly matching TRBD1 (6 bases). V was clipped by 4 bases and J by 13 bases, with 20 bases between them. CDR3 length: 14 amino acids. In germline, CDR1 is LNHDA, CDR2 SQIVND (reference sequence).

This clone appeared once. The chain joins TRBV9 to TRBJ2-7, with TRBD1 as a possible D gene (6 bases). Germline CDR1 SGDLS, CDR2 YYNGEE. V was cut by 4 bases and J by 2 bases, with 13 bases left in between. This CDR3 region has 14 residues. The CDR3 sequence is CASSPGTKAYEQYF. The CDR3 nucleotides read TGTGCCAGCAGCCCAGGGACAAAAGCCTACGAGCAGTACTTC.

The chain combines TRBV5-1 with TRBJ2-1; possible D gene TRBD2, 6 bases. Germline CDR1 SGHRS, CDR2 YFSETQ. This CDR3 region has 14 residues. Trimming cost V 6 bases and J 6 bases, with 16 bases left between them. Here the CDR3 reads CASTGWGERNEQFF. The CDR3 nucleotides read TGCGCCAGCACCGGGTGGGGGGAACGCAATGAGCAGTTCTTC.

This clone has a single count. The chain has TRBV18 and TRBJ2-3, with a possible D match to TRBD1 (6 bases). The CDR3 runs to 14 residues. CDR1 is KGHSH and CDR2 is LQKENI in the germline V gene. V lost 4 bases and J lost 3, with 11 bases in between. The CDR3 DNA follows: TGTGCCAGCTCACAAATACAGGGTACAGATACGCAGTATTTT. This codes for CASSQIQGTDTQYF.